Below are 17 T cell receptor beta chains sequenced from a single sample in a study of cytomegalovirus exposure and HLA in healthy donors. TCRdb's table, derived via immunoSEQ multiplex PCR, lists solely in-frame clones and lacks some. The sample yields about 78,000 clones, almost 97% seen once. The sample consisted of PBMCs. These receptors all stem from a man between 18 and 35 years old in good health and CMV-seropositive.

This chain links TRBV4-1 with TRBJ1-1; TRBD1 is a possible D gene (6 bases). CDR1 is MGHRA, CDR2 YSYEKL, per germline. There are 16 residues in the CDR3. With 2 bases removed from V and 4 bases from J, the gap between germline ends came to 17 bases. The CDR3 sequence: CASSQMPGAGGTEAFF. The CDR3, as DNA: TGCGCCAGCAGCCAAATGCCAGGGGCTGGAGGCACTGAAGCTTTCTTT.

V gene TRBV18 combines with J gene TRBJ2-3, with 15 bases matching TRBD2. The CDR3 contains 15 residues. Trimming cost V 0 bases and J 9 bases; bases outside gene matches: 1. Per germline, CDR1 KGHSH and CDR2 LQKENI. This chain's CDR3 is CASSPPGLAGGTQYF. CDR3 sequence (DNA): TGTGCCAGCTCACCACCGGGACTAGCGGGAGGCACGCAGTATTTT.

V and J are TRBV6-1 and TRBJ2-2, with 7 bases matching TRBD2. Germline lookup yields CDR1 MNHNS and CDR2 SASEGT. CDR3 size: 14 residues. V shed 7 bases, J shed 6 bases, and the junction held 8 bases outside the gene matches. The CDR3 sequence: CASTGRGVAGELFF. DNA for the CDR3: TGTGCCAGCACCGGTCGGGGGGTAGCCGGGGAGCTGTTTTTT.

The chain carries TRBV28 and TRBJ1-1; possibly TRBD1 for D (5 bases). V was trimmed by 2 bases and J by 7 bases, leaving 17 bases between them. There are 15 residues in the CDR3. CDR1 and CDR2 from the germline V gene are MDHEN and SYDVKM. The CDR3 coding sequence is TGTGCCAGCAGTTTAGCGATGAATTTCCAGGGTGAAGCTTTCTTT. Translation gives CASSLAMNFQGEAFF. The full variable domain, with the rest looked up from reference TRBV28 and TRBJ1-1, is DVKVTQSSRYLVKRTGEKVFLECVQDMDHENMFWYRQDPGLGLRLIYFSYDVKMKEKGDIPEGYSVSREKKERFSLILESASTNQTSMYLCASSLAMNFQGEAFFGQGTRLTVV.

As for this clone: Distinct nucleotide sequences in the sample also encode this CDR3. CDR3 in DNA: TGTGCCAGCAGCCCTGCGGGGAACACTGAAGCTTTCTTT. Protein sequence: CASSPAGNTEAFF. The rearrangement links TRBV11-2 to TRBJ1-1; no reliable D call. Trimming shortened V by 5 bases and J by 1 base, and 8 bases separated the two germline ends. This CDR3 region has 13 residues. Looked up from germline, CDR1 is SGHAT and CDR2 is FQNNGV.

The chain employs TRBV4-1 and TRBJ2-1; 8 positions agree with TRBD2. The ends lost 0 bases at V and 5 bases at J; junction bases unmatched: 9. The CDR3 consists of 17 residues. Germline V gene data show CDR1 as MGHRA and CDR2 as YSYEKL. The CDR3 DNA follows: TGCGCCAGCAGCCAAGAATGGATGGACGGGAGGGACAATGAGCAGTTCTTC. Amino acid sequence: CASSQEWMDGRDNEQFF.

This clone was seen a handful of times. V usage is TRBV6-1 and J usage is TRBJ2-7; TRBD1 is a possible D gene (6 bases). The CDR3 sequence is 13 residues long. V gave up 1 base and J gave up 7 bases, with 11 bases separating them. Germline V gene sequence: CDR1 MNHNS, CDR2 SASEGT. CDR3 in DNA: TGTGCCAGCAGTGAAGAAGAAACAGGGGAGCAGTACTTC. Its protein product is CASSEEETGEQYF.

The V call is TRBV30, the J call TRBJ1-1; tentatively, D is TRBD1 (6 bases). The CDR3 has 15 residues. The germline CDR1 and CDR2 sequences are GTSNPN and SVGIG (reference sequence). Trimming left V 1 base short and J 3 bases short, with 15 bases between. CDR3 loop: CAWSGVGGGDTEAFF. The DNA of the CDR3 is TGTGCCTGGAGTGGCGTGGGAGGGGGGGACACTGAAGCTTTCTTT.

This clone was found once. The chain uses TRBV27 and TRBJ2-1; 11 bases line up with TRBD2. The germline gives CDR1 MNHEY, CDR2 SMNVEV (reference sequence). This CDR3 is 13 amino acids long. Trimming took 8 bases from V and 7 from J; bases not matched to a gene: 4. This CDR3 is CASGSGRENEQFF. The CDR3 region has the DNA TGTGCCAGCGGTAGCGGGAGGGAGAATGAGCAGTTCTTC.

The rearrangement links TRBV25-1 to TRBJ1-1; D gene unclear. Trimming stripped 9 bases from V and 0 bases from J, with 14 bases between. From germline, CDR1 is MGHDK and CDR2 SYGVNS. The CDR3 contains 14 residues. The CDR3 is CAREAGVLNTEAFF. The CDR3 DNA reads as TGTGCCAGGGAGGCCGGAGTTTTGAACACTGAAGCTTTCTTT.

The chain carries TRBV29-1 and TRBJ2-6, with D maybe TRBD2 (6 bases). Germline V gene lookup returns CDR1 SQVTM and CDR2 ANQGSEA. The length of the CDR3 is 16 residues. Trimming left V 3 bases short and J 0 bases short, with 12 bases between. CDR3 nucleotides: TGCAGCGTTGAGGAGGGATCCAACTCTGGGGCCAACGTCCTGACTTTC. Amino acid sequence: CSVEEGSNSGANVLTF.

This chain joins TRBV28 and TRBJ2-2; TRBD1 matches at 7 bases. Unmatched junction bases numbered 9, after V lost 4 bases and J lost 7 bases. The CDR3 consists of 15 residues. The germline gives CDR1 MDHEN, CDR2 SYDVKM. In nucleotides, the CDR3 is TGTGCCAGCAGTTCTCCGACAGGGCAGGTCGGGGAGCTGTTTTTT. It is translated as CASSSPTGQVGELFF.

V usage is TRBV11-2 and J usage is TRBJ2-5; a possible D gene is TRBD2 (5 bases). The CDR3 totals 14 residues. Trimming removed 3 bases at V and 5 bases at J, with 13 bases between. CDR1 is SGHAT, CDR2 FQNNGV, per germline. The CDR3 reads CASSFGWRTETQYF. CDR3 sequence (DNA): TGTGCCAGCAGCTTCGGATGGAGGACGGAGACCCAGTACTTC.

The gene calls are TRBV7-6 and TRBJ2-5; TRBD1 agrees at 9 bases. This CDR3 has 14 amino acids. Losses at the gene ends were 5 bases for V and 3 bases for J; bases not matched to a gene: 4. Germline V lookup: CDR1 SGHVS, CDR2 FNYEAQ. CDR3 in amino acids: CASSRRTGEETQYF. The CDR3 coding sequence is TGTGCCAGCAGCAGAAGGACAGGGGAAGAGACCCAGTACTTC.

V gene TRBV30 combines with J gene TRBJ2-7, with 8 bases fitting TRBD2. This CDR3 spans 13 amino acids. Germline CDR1 and CDR2: GTSNPN and SVGIG (reference sequence). V lost 7 bases and J lost 0; bases outside the gene matches: 5. DNA of the CDR3: TGTGCCTCAGAACTAGCGGACTCCTACGAGCAGTACTTC. Encoded protein: CASELADSYEQYF.

V usage is TRBV5-1 and J usage is TRBJ1-1; D gene ambiguous. Trimming cost V 1 base and J 4 bases, with 14 bases left between them. Germline V gives CDR1 SGHRS, CDR2 YFSETQ. This CDR3 has 15 residues. The CDR3 here is CASSLLGTGGTEAFF. The CDR3 bases are TGCGCCAGCAGCTTGTTAGGCACGGGTGGCACTGAAGCTTTCTTT.

This sequence joins TRBV2 and TRBJ2-7; maybe TRBD2 (5 bases). Germline values: CDR1 SNHLY, CDR2 FYNNEI. V was trimmed by 10 bases and J by 1 base, leaving 14 bases between them. CDR3 length: 13 amino acids. The CDR3 here is CATLLGLSYEQYF. The CDR3 region has the DNA TGTGCCACTCTACTAGGATTATCCTACGAGCAGTACTTC.